This T cell receptor (beta chain) was identified in a study of neurological immune-mediated disorders. The study's findings and limits: In HTLV-1-associated myelopathy, TCR clonal expansion was greatest, whereas multiple sclerosis had the least, falling below healthy controls.

Per germline, CDR1 KGHDR and CDR2 SFDVKD. The CDR3 is 14 residues long. The V end lost 2 bases, the J end lost 1 base, and 7 bases lay between the germline ends. Of note for this clonotype: Its target is unknown.

TCRdb re-called the 5' RACE reads with MiXCR, one entry per CDR3 protein. The repertoire holds about 58,000 distinct CDR3 sequences, with more than 3% as singletons. Sequencing was done on a sample of PBMCs. This receptor was identified in a woman in her fifties or sixties with multiple sclerosis. The chain uses TRBV24-1 and TRBJ2-5; D gene uncertain. The DNA for the CDR3 is TGTGCCACCAGTGATTCCTATACCCAAGAGACCCAGTACTTC. Translation: CATSDSYTQETQYF.